This is a list of T cell receptor beta chains from one sample in a study of blood T cell repertoires in COVID-19. Sequencing used immunoSEQ multiplex PCR; TCRdb keeps in-frame clones, though not all of them. Altogether a few hundred thousand clones are present, roughly 89% being singletons, with the ten largest covering just under 9%. Sequencing input: PBMCs or T cells enriched from blood (not recorded which). The source is a man aged 40-49 years who had recovered from COVID-19. The CDR3 runs from the conserved cysteine through the conserved F or W. The D gene is left open where the match is weak. Not every row has a clone size; where given, it reads once, few, many or a size class.

>TRBJ2-5|TRBV5-6|-|TRBD1
TGTGCCAGCAGCTTGAGGGCAGGGGGCTGGGAGACCCAGTACTTC
CASSLRAGGWETQYF
>TRBJ1-5|TRBV5-6|once|-
TGTGCCAGCAGCTTGCGGGGGGAAGGTCAGCCCCAGCATTTT
CASSLRGEGQPQHF
>TRBJ2-7|TRBV5-1|-|TRBD2
TGCGCCAGCAGCTTCGGGAGGACCTACGAGCAGTACTTC
CASSFGRTYEQYF
>TRBJ1-5|TRBV27|-|TRBD1
TGTGCCAGCAGTTTAACCGCAGGGGGTCAGCCCCAGCATTTT
CASSLTAGGQPQHF
>TRBJ2-5|TRBV5-4|-|TRBD2
TGTGCCAGCAGCTCTGCTAGCGGGGGCTGGCAAGAGACCCAGTACTTC
CASSSASGGWQETQYF
>TRBJ2-5|TRBV19|-|-
TGTGCCAGTAGTAGCCTCCCACAGGGGGGGGTAGAGACCCAGTACTTC
CASSSLPQGGVETQYF
>TRBJ1-2|TRBV2|-|TRBD1
TGTGCCAGCAGTGAACGGACAGGGAACTATGGCTACACCTTC
CASSERTGNYGYTF
>TRBJ1-1|TRBV12-3/TRBV12-4|-|-
TGTGCCAGCAGCAGAGGCGAGGACACTGAAGCTTTCTTT
CASSRGEDTEAFF
>TRBJ2-1|TRBV7-8|-|TRBD2
TGTGCCAGCAGGGTTTCCGGGACTAGCGGGTCATACAATGAGCAGTTCTTC
CASRVSGTSGSYNEQFF
>TRBJ1-4|TRBV5-6|once|TRBD1
TGTGCCAGCTATCCCCAGGGGGCAACTAATGAAAAACTGTTTTTT
CASYPQGATNEKLFF
>TRBJ2-1|TRBV20-1|-|TRBD1
TGCAGTGCTAGTGACAGGGGCGATGAGCAGTTCTTC
CSASDRGDEQFF
>TRBJ2-1|TRBV5-4|-|TRBD1
TGTGCCAGCAGCTTTAAGGGACAGGGGCTCAATGAGCAGTTCTTC
CASSFKGQGLNEQFF
>TRBJ2-7|TRBV10-3|once|-
TGTGCCATCAGTGAGTCGTGGGACATCTCCTACGAGCAGTACTTC
CAISESWDISYEQYF
>TRBJ2-1|TRBV7-8|-|TRBD2
TGTGCCAGCAGCTACGGGGGGGCCTCGTGGGACAATGAGCAGTTCTTC
CASSYGGASWDNEQFF
>TRBJ2-5|TRBV4-2|-|TRBD1
TGTGCCAGCAGCCGATCGGCCCCAAAGGGGGCCCCCTACCAAGAGACCCAGTACTTC
CASSRSAPKGAPYQETQYF
>TRBJ1-5|TRBV27|-|-
TGTGCCAGCAGTACCGGGTCCGGTCAGCCCCAGCATTTT
CASSTGSGQPQHF
>TRBJ2-2|TRBV19|-|-
TGTGCCAGTAAGGTGGACATTAGAAAGCCCGGGGAGCTGTTTTTT
CASKVDIRKPGELFF
>TRBJ1-2|TRBV2|once|-
TGTGCCAGCAGTGAAGAGGAGGGAGATACGTTCTATGGCTACACCTTC
CASSEEEGDTFYGYTF
>TRBJ1-2|TRBV5-8|-|-
TGTGCCAGCAGCTGGGGGCTAGGGGGCTACACCTTC
CASSWGLGGYTF